This TCR beta chain was found in a study of blood T cell repertoires in COVID-19. Generated by immunoSEQ multiplex PCR, the TCRdb table keeps only in-frame clones and is missing some. The sample consists of fewer than 300,000 clones, 75% to 90% of them appearing once. The CDR3 runs to 15 residues. Germline loops: CDR1 KGHSH, CDR2 LQKENI. V gave up 4 bases and J gave up 10 bases; unmatched junction bases: 10. This TCR was sampled from a woman aged 70-85 years with active or convalescent COVID-19. The chain carries TRBV18 and TRBJ1-4; TRBD1 matches at 9 bases. Sequencing used peripheral blood. The CDR3 sequence: CASSLPGQGLGKLFF. In nucleotides, the CDR3 is TGTGCCAGCTCACTACCGGGACAGGGTCTTGGAAAACTGTTTTTT.